This TCR beta chain was profiled in a study of regulatory T cells in long-lasting Graves disease. Study findings and constraints: A greater number of public clonotypes (over 2,500) was shared by persistent patients than by new patients (around 1,000). With persistent disease, TRBV28, TRBJ1-2 and TRBJ2-5 were the favored segments. Researchers examined only peripheral blood and not thyroid tissue.

Combining iRepertoire HTBI primers with Arm-PCR of CDR3 regions, the authors built TCR beta libraries. MiXCR, run by TCRdb on the multiplex PCR reads, gives a single entry per CDR3 protein. In the table there are almost 350,000 distinct CDR3 sequences, around a fifth of which are singletons. The time point here: persistent/refractory GD, antithyroid drugs over 5 years with positive TRAb. RNA extracted from PBMCs served as the sequencing template. The authors drew patients from an endocrinology department in Xi'an, China. On this clonotype: Its antigen is not known.

Germline lookup yields CDR1 GTSNPN and CDR2 SVGIG (reference sequence). CDR3 length: 11 amino acids. J lost 12 bases, V lost 2 bases, and 3 bases had no gene match. The receptor's source is a female donor with Graves disease. The rearrangement uses TRBV30 and TRBJ2-3, with 9 nucleotides matching TRBD2. The sample in question was peripheral blood mononuclear cells (PBMCs), obtained when the disease was refractory, from a patient treated with antithyroid drugs. The CDR3 coding sequence is TGTGCCTGGAGTAGGACTAGCGCACAGTATTTT. Its translation is CAWSRTSAQYF.